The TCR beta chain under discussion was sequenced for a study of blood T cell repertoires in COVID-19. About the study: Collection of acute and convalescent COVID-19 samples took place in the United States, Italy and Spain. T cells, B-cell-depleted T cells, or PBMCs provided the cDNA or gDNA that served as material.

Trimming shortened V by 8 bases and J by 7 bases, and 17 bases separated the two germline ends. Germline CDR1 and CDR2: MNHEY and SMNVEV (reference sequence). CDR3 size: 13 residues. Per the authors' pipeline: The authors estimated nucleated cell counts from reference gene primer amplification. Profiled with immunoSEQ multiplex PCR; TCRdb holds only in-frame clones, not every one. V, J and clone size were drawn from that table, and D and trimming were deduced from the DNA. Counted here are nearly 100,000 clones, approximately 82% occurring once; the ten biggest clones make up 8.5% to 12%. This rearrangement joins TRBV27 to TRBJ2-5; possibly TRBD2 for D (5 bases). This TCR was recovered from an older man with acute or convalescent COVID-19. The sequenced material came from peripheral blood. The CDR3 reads CASLLRGLGTQYF. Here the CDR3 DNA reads TGTGCCAGCCTCCTTCGGGGTCTTGGGACCCAGTACTTC.